One and the same sample provided the 11 T cell receptor beta chains below, sequenced in a study of OX40 agonist ivuxolimab in advanced cancers. Profiled with immunoSEQ multiplex PCR; TCRdb holds only in-frame clones, not every one. In the table there are more than 70,000 clones, less than 85% of which are singletons. The sequencing here drew on CD4+ or CD8+ T cells sorted from blood, taken in a trial of the OX40 agonist ivuxolimab. Every receptor here comes from an adult with an advanced solid tumor such as melanoma, head and neck, liver or kidney cancer.

The J gene is TRBJ2-2, the V gene TRBV18; 7 nucleotides line up with TRBD2. Germline trimming cut 6 bases from V and 0 bases from J; bases unmatched to any gene: 7. The CDR3 has 16 amino acids. CDR1 KGHSH and CDR2 LQKENI come from the germline V gene. The CDR3 reads CASSLNGGSNTGELFF. The CDR3 DNA sequence: TGTGCCAGCTCCCTCAACGGGGGGTCGAACACCGGGGAGCTGTTTTTT. The full variable domain, in which reference TRBV18 and TRBJ2-2 provide the parts outside the CDR3, is NAGVMQNPRHLVRRRGQEARLRCSPMKGHSHVYWYRQLPEEGLKFMVYLQKENIIDESGMPKERFSAEFPKEGPSILRIQQVVRGDSAAYFCASSLNGGSNTGELFFGEGSRLTVL.

This chain connects TRBV19 to TRBJ1-2, with no clear D. The CDR3 consists of 15 residues. The germline V gene encodes CDR1 LNHDA and CDR2 SQIVND (reference sequence). V was shortened by 3 bases and J by 0 bases, with 11 bases between the two germline ends. DNA for the CDR3: TGTGCCAGTAGTATTAGTTCGGGGACTAACTATGGCTACACCTTC. Translated, it gives CASSISSGTNYGYTF.

This chain connects TRBV7-8 to TRBJ1-4, with 12 bases matching TRBD1. After removal of 5 bases from V and 7 bases from J, the junction contained 5 bases not matched to a gene. The CDR3 has 15 residues. The germline CDR1 and CDR2 sequences are SGHVS and FQNEAQ. The DNA for the CDR3 is TGTGCCAGCAGCACAGGGACAGGGGGCACTGAAAAACTGTTTTTT. Translated, it gives CASSTGTGGTEKLFF.

V is TRBV5-1 and J is TRBJ2-2; D unresolved. Germline V gives CDR1 SGHRS, CDR2 YFSETQ. The CDR3 consists of 14 residues. Trimming left V 2 bases short and J 4 bases short, with 9 bases between. The CDR3 loop reads CASSLGGFTGELFF. The CDR3 DNA sequence: TGCGCCAGCAGCTTAGGCGGATTCACCGGGGAGCTGTTTTTT.

This chain joins TRBV7-2 and TRBJ2-3, with a tentative D call TRBD1 (6 bases). The CDR3 spans 14 residues. V was shortened by 5 bases and J by 2 bases, with 11 bases between the two germline ends. Germline V gene lookup returns CDR1 SGHTA and CDR2 FQGNSA. The CDR3 coding sequence is TGTGCCAGCAGCCAGGGGTCGTCCACAGATACGCAGTATTTT. It encodes CASSQGSSTDTQYF.

This chain links TRBV14 with TRBJ2-7; 11 bases align to TRBD1. The CDR3 spans 14 residues. Germline CDR1 SGHDN, CDR2 FVKESK. V lost 4 bases and J lost 4; bases outside the gene matches: 3. The CDR3 loop reads CASSRDRGWYEQYF. CDR3 nucleotides: TGTGCCAGCAGCCGGGACAGGGGGTGGTACGAGCAGTACTTC.

The rearrangement links TRBV6-5 to TRBJ1-1; D unresolved. Germline V gene data show CDR1 as MNHEY and CDR2 as SVGAGI. CDR3 size: 13 residues. Trimming pared 3 bases from V and 8 bases from J, leaving 13 bases between. CDR3 in amino acids: CASSYNDGREAFF. DNA of the CDR3: TGTGCCAGCAGTTATAACGACGGGCGCGAAGCTTTCTTT.

This clone was observed a single time. The J gene is TRBJ2-2, the V gene TRBV27; 7 bases align to TRBD2. This CDR3 is 15 amino acids long. The germline CDR1 and CDR2 sequences are MNHEY and SMNVEV (reference sequence). Germline trimming cut 6 bases from V and 4 bases from J; bases unmatched to any gene: 8. CDR3 sequence reads: CASSHTSVITGELFF. The CDR3 region has the DNA TGTGCCAGCAGCCATACTAGCGTGATCACCGGGGAGCTGTTTTTT.

This clone was observed a few times. V and J are TRBV7-6 and TRBJ2-1; the match to TRBD2 covers 9 bases. V was clipped by 1 base and J by 7 bases; unmatched bases: 8. CDR3 size: 16 residues. In germline, CDR1 is SGHVS, CDR2 FNYEAQ. The CDR3 loop reads CASSLEGGRASNEQFF. The CDR3 DNA reads TGTGCCAGCAGCTTAGAGGGCGGGAGGGCCTCGAATGAGCAGTTCTTC.

This clone was seen once. CDR3: CASSPGLETQYF. The CDR3 DNA follows: TGTGCCAGCTCACCAGGCCTAGAGACCCAGTACTTC. The J gene is TRBJ2-5, the V gene TRBV18; the D is unclear. This CDR3 is built from 12 residues. Germline-derived CDR1 and CDR2 are KGHSH and LQKENI. V was clipped by 2 bases and J by 4 bases, with 5 bases between them.

This clone is a singleton in its sample. The rearrangement joins TRBV4-1 to TRBJ2-1, with a tentative D call TRBD2 (5 bases). The V end was cut by 1 base, the J end by 2 bases, with 15 bases between. Germline assignment: CDR1 MGHRA and CDR2 YSYEKL. The CDR3 loop spans 17 amino acids. Here the CDR3 DNA reads TGCGCCAGCAGCCAAGTCCTTCGGGATCCCCCCTACAATGAGCAGTTCTTC. Encoded protein: CASSQVLRDPPYNEQFF.